A single sample gave rise to the 27 T cell receptor beta chains below, sequenced in a study of post-analysis software for immune sequencing data. Study results and caveats: With TRBV5-6, TRBV5-1 and TRBV20-1 included, 4 to 6 TRBV segments were more frequent in patients than in controls.

The antigens of these receptors remain unknown. Unique molecular identifiers were built into the TCR beta cDNA libraries. MiXCR was run by TCRdb on the PCR reads, yielding one entry per CDR3 protein. The sample consists of fewer than 850,000 distinct CDR3 sequences, under 60% of them appearing once. The sequenced sample was blood. Receptor source: a girl aged 10 to 17 with multiple sclerosis.

There are a few counts of this clonotype. The CDR3 region has the DNA TGCGCCAGCAGCCAAGCGTTTCTGCTGGGCAATGAGCAGTTCTTC. It encodes CASSQAFLLGNEQFF. The V and J genes are TRBV4-3 and TRBJ2-1; no clear D. The CDR3 spans 15 residues. The germline V gene has CDR1 LGHNA and CDR2 YSLEER. V lost 1 base to trimming and J lost 6 bases, with 13 bases between them.

The V gene is TRBV12-3 or TRBV12-4, the J gene TRBJ2-1; no clear D gene. Matching the DNA end better, TRBJ2-7 makes the J call doubtful. The CDR3 sequence is 14 residues long. The CDR3 region is CASTISSSYNEQYF. Written as DNA, the CDR3 is TGTGCCAGCACCATTTCGAGCTCCTACAATGAGCAGTACTTC.

This clonotype was counted only a few times. This chain links TRBV7-2 with TRBJ1-2; D remains unclear. V was cut by 1 base and J by 0 bases, with 9 bases left in between. The germline gives CDR1 SGHTA, CDR2 FQGNSA. The CDR3 spans 15 residues. The chain's CDR3 is CASSLVAGANYGYTF. As DNA, the CDR3 is TGTGCCAGCAGCTTAGTGGCAGGCGCTAACTATGGCTACACCTTC. Combining the CDR3 with reference TRBV7-2 and TRBJ1-2 gives the whole variable domain GAGVSQSPSNKVTEKGKDVELRCDPISGHTALYWYRQSLGQGLEFLIYFQGNSAPDKSGLPSDRFSAERTGGSVSTLTIQRTQQEDSAVYLCASSLVAGANYGYTFGSGTRLTVV.

J is TRBJ2-1 and V is TRBV15; no definite D call. Germline V gives CDR1 LNHNV, CDR2 YYDKDF (reference sequence). This CDR3 spans 17 amino acids. V was pared by 0 bases and J by 0 bases, with 12 bases between. For the CDR3, the DNA is TGTGCCACCAGCAGAGATAGGGCGGTAAGCTCCTACAATGAGCAGTTCTTC. Translating gives CATSRDRAVSSYNEQFF.

In this sample, this clonotype turned up many times. CDR3 sequence reads: CSVDLQGDLDEKLFF. Written as DNA, the CDR3 is TGCAGCGTTGACCTACAGGGAGACTTGGATGAAAAACTGTTTTTT. The rearrangement links TRBV29-1 to TRBJ1-4; possible D gene TRBD1, 6 bases. V was cut by 3 bases and J by 6 bases, with 17 bases left in between. Germline V gene lookup returns CDR1 SQVTM and CDR2 ANQGSEA. The CDR3 runs to 15 residues.

This rearrangement joins TRBV5-1 to TRBJ2-7; TRBD1 aligns across 9 bases. CDR1 is SGHRS, CDR2 YFSETQ, per germline. This CDR3 contains 16 residues. V gave up 4 bases and J gave up 5 bases; unmatched junction bases: 13. The DNA for the CDR3 is TGCGCCAGCAGCCGCGCAATCGGGACAGGGTATCACGAGCAGTACTTC. Translation: CASSRAIGTGYHEQYF.

This clonotype was seen more than once but under ten times. This chain connects TRBV2 to TRBJ2-1; no firm D call. Germline V gene data show CDR1 as SNHLY and CDR2 as FYNNEI. V lost 6 bases, J lost 4 bases, and 10 bases lay in between. The CDR3 runs to 13 residues. CDR3 sequence reads: CASRRKGYNEQFF. The CDR3 DNA reads as TGTGCCAGCAGAAGGAAGGGTTACAATGAGCAGTTCTTC. Variable domain in full (rest from reference TRBV2 and TRBJ2-1): EPEVTQTPSHQVTQMGQEVILRCVPISNHLYFYWYRQILGQKVEFLVSFYNNEISEKSEIFDDQFSVERPDGSNFTLKIRSTKLEDSAMYFCASRRKGYNEQFFGPGTRLTVL.

The chain employs TRBV7-9 and TRBJ2-7; D is possibly TRBD2 (6 bases). Per the germline V gene, CDR1 is SEHNR and CDR2 is FQNEAQ (reference sequence). V dropped 0 bases and J dropped 5 bases, with 14 bases sitting between them. This CDR3 contains 15 residues. In nucleotides, the CDR3 is TGTGCCAGCAGCTTAGCGGAGGGTTCCCGGGACGAGCAGTACTTC. Protein: CASSLAEGSRDEQYF. Combining the CDR3 with reference TRBV7-9 and TRBJ2-7 gives the whole variable domain DTGVSQNPRHKITKRGQNVTFRCDPISEHNRLYWYRQTLGQGPEFLTYFQNEAQLEKSRLLSDRFSAERPKGSFSTLEIQRTEQGDSAMYLCASSLAEGSRDEQYFGPGTRLTVT.

The chain has TRBV5-1 and TRBJ2-1; D unresolved. V gave up 4 bases and J gave up 6 bases, with 17 bases separating them. The CDR3 spans 15 residues. From germline, CDR1 is SGHRS and CDR2 YFSETQ. The DNA of the CDR3 is TGCGCCAGCAGCCCCTCCTCCGGATGGGGCAATGAGCAGTTCTTC. Its protein is CASSPSSGWGNEQFF. Filled out from reference TRBV5-1 and TRBJ2-1, the complete variable domain reads KAGVTQTPRYLIKTRGQQVTLSCSPISGHRSVSWYQQTPGQGLQFLFEYFSETQRNKGNFPGRFSGRQFSNSRSEMNVSTLELGDSALYLCASSPSSGWGNEQFFGPGTRLTVL.

This clonotype has a single count. The V gene is TRBV29-1, the J gene TRBJ1-1; D remains unclear. This CDR3 comprises 15 residues. Germline CDR1 is SQVTM and CDR2 is ANQGSEA. Trimming removed 5 bases at V and 0 bases at J, with 16 bases between. CDR3 in DNA: TGCAGCGTTTACTCCGGACGTTTCATGAACACTGAAGCTTTCTTT. Encoded protein: CSVYSGRFMNTEAFF.

V gene TRBV4-1 combines with J gene TRBJ1-6, with D hard to call. Trimming shortened V by 0 bases and J by 1 base, and 10 bases separated the two germline ends. Germline loops: CDR1 MGHRA, CDR2 YSYEKL. This CDR3 contains 17 residues. Here the CDR3 DNA reads TGCGCCAGCAGCCAAGAACTACAGTCATCCTATAATTCACCCCTCCACTTT. This codes for CASSQELQSSYNSPLHF.

This clonotype was seen only a few times. Just one base apart from a much larger clone, this may be a read error. The chain is built from TRBV20-1 and TRBJ2-6; D is ambiguous. V was pared by 0 bases and J by 2 bases, with 17 bases between. Germline CDR1 DFQATT, CDR2 SNEGSKA (reference sequence). The CDR3 contains 18 residues. The CDR3 reads CSARDLFERQAGANVLTF. For the CDR3, the DNA is TGCAGTGCTAGAGATTTATTCGAACGGCAAGCTGGGGCCAACGTCCTGACTTTC.

The V call is TRBV28, the J call TRBJ2-7; D unclear. Trimming cost V 4 bases and J 3 bases, with 13 bases left between them. The CDR3 length is 14 residues. Germline V gene data show CDR1 as MDHEN and CDR2 as SYDVKM. The CDR3 region is CASSSYSRIYEQYF. Written as DNA, the CDR3 is TGTGCCAGCAGTTCTTACTCGAGGATCTACGAGCAGTACTTC.

J is TRBJ2-7 and V is TRBV5-1; possibly TRBD1 or TRBD2 for D (5 bases each). Between the trimmed V and J ends, which lost 4 bases and 3 bases, there was a span of 11 bases. CDR3 length: 13 residues. Germline CDR1 reads SGHRS; CDR2 reads YFSETQ. This CDR3 reads CASSRDQGYEQYF. DNA for the CDR3: TGCGCCAGCAGCCGGGACCAGGGCTACGAGCAGTACTTC.

The V gene is TRBV24-1, the J gene TRBJ2-1, with D tentatively TRBD2 (5 bases). The ends were cut back, 9 bases at V and 8 bases at J, with 13 bases in the middle. The CDR3 loop spans 12 amino acids. The germline CDR1 and CDR2 sequences are KGHDR and SFDVKD. The CDR3 reads CATRGLRDEQFF. As DNA, the CDR3 is TGTGCCACCCGAGGGCTTCGGGATGAGCAGTTCTTC.

CDR3 region: CASSLGLSGTLETQYF. For the CDR3, the DNA is TGTGCCAGCAGTTTGGGGCTAAGCGGGACCTTGGAGACCCAGTACTTC. This rearrangement joins TRBV12-3 or TRBV12-4 to TRBJ2-5; 7 bases map to TRBD2. CDR3 length equals 16 residues. J gave up 5 bases and V 3 bases, and 12 bases lay outside the gene matches.

In regard to this clonotype: A junction boundary mismatches the germline segment, possibly from a read error. This chain links TRBV7-7 with TRBJ2-1; 9 bases match TRBD2. This CDR3 has 18 residues. Germline CDR1 and CDR2: SSHAT and FNYEAQ (reference sequence). In nucleotides, the CDR3 is TGTGCTAGCAGCCCTAGCGGGGCTCTCGAGGCGGGAGTAGATGAGCAGTTCTTC. Translated, it gives CASSPSGALEAGVDEQFF.

This clonotype has just a few counts. The V call is TRBV10-3, the J call TRBJ2-5, with 7 bases fitting TRBD2. The CDR3 has 14 amino acids. J lost 4 bases, V lost 0 bases, and 2 bases had no gene match. CDR1 is ENHRY, CDR2 SYGVKD, per germline. The chain's CDR3 is CAISESTGGETQYF. In nucleotides, the CDR3 is TGTGCCATCAGTGAGTCCACGGGAGGAGAGACCCAGTACTTC.

The sample holds one count of this clonotype. CDR3 sequence (DNA): TGTGCCAGCAGCTTAGCCACTGCAGGGGGCGGGTCACCCCTCCACTTT. Its translation: CASSLATAGGGSPLHF. This chain connects TRBV7-2 to TRBJ1-6, with 8 bases lining up with TRBD1. CDR3 length: 16 amino acids. Trimming at V came to 0 bases and at J to 10 bases, leaving 8 bases not matched to a gene. Looked up from germline, CDR1 is SGHTA and CDR2 is FQGNSA.

The chain couples TRBV4-3 to TRBJ2-1; TRBD2 aligns across 13 bases. J lost 1 base, V lost 3 bases, and 6 bases had no gene match. CDR3 size: 18 residues. Germline lookup yields CDR1 LGHNA and CDR2 YSLEER. The chain's CDR3 is CASSQGTSGKTSYNEQFF. The CDR3 DNA follows: TGCGCCAGCAGCCAGGGGACTAGCGGGAAGACTTCCTACAATGAGCAGTTCTTC.

This clonotype appeared a few times. One end of the junction varies from germline; a read error may be responsible. The V call is TRBV5-1, the J call TRBJ2-3; TRBD2 matches at 9 bases. Germline V CDR1 and CDR2: SGHRS, YFSETQ. The CDR3 has 18 residues. CDR3 sequence (DNA): TGCGCCGGCAGCTTGGGACTAGCTCTTAAGGACCGCACAGATACGCAGTATTTT. This encodes CAGSLGLALKDRTDTQYF.

This clonotype showed up just a few times. V and J are TRBV6-5 and TRBJ2-1; 9 bases match TRBD2. The J segment lost 7 bases and the V segment lost 6 bases, leaving 10 bases of the junction unmatched. Looked up from germline, CDR1 is MNHEY and CDR2 is SVGAGI. The CDR3 is 15 residues long. The CDR3: CASSSIAGAANEQFF. CDR3 bases: TGTGCCAGCAGCTCTATAGCGGGAGCCGCGAATGAGCAGTTCTTC.

The CDR3 spells CSALGEGGDTQYF. The CDR3 DNA follows: TGCAGTGCGCTAGGGGAGGGGGGGGATACGCAGTATTTT. The chain has TRBV20-1 and TRBJ2-3, with D perhaps matching TRBD2 (7 bases). Looked up from germline, CDR1 is DFQATT and CDR2 is SNEGSKA (reference sequence). The germline V and J ends were trimmed by 6 bases and 6 bases, with 16 bases remaining between them. The CDR3 runs 13 residues.

CDR3 sequence: CSVEKIGGLGEQYF. In DNA, the CDR3 is TGCAGCGTTGAAAAGATTGGGGGGCTTGGCGAGCAGTACTTC. V and J are TRBV29-1 and TRBJ2-5, with D perhaps given as TRBD1 or TRBD2 (6 bases each). The end of the DNA is better explained by TRBJ2-7, so the J call may be wrong. The germline V gene has CDR1 SQVTM and CDR2 ANQGSEA. The CDR3 sequence is 14 residues long.

Notes on this clonotype: A junction boundary mismatches the germline segment, possibly from a read error. The V gene is TRBV7-3, the J gene TRBJ2-2; D is perhaps TRBD1 or TRBD2 (5 bases each). The CDR3 length is 17 residues. Germline CDR1 is SGHTA and CDR2 is FQGTGA. The chain's CDR3 is CASSLGPSWGYTGERFF. Here the CDR3 DNA reads TGTGCCAGCAGCTTAGGGCCTAGCTGGGGGTACACCGGGGAGCGGTTTTTT.

The sample holds a few counts of this clonotype. The rearrangement joins TRBV15 to TRBJ1-1; D is ambiguous. CDR3 length: 14 residues. The ends were cut back, 5 bases at V and 0 bases at J, with 10 bases in the middle. Looked up from germline, CDR1 is LNHNV and CDR2 is YYDKDF (reference sequence). The CDR3 coding sequence is TGTGCCACCAGCCGCCTCACCTTGAACACTGAAGCTTTCTTT. Translating it yields CATSRLTLNTEAFF.

There are a few counts of this clonotype. This chain connects TRBV18 to TRBJ1-3; no definite D call. The germline V gene encodes CDR1 KGHSH and CDR2 LQKENI. Between the trimmed V and J ends, which lost 3 bases and 0 bases, there was a span of 6 bases. The CDR3 totals 14 residues. The CDR3 DNA reads as TGTGCCAGCTCACCGGGGAGCTCTGGAAACACCATATATTTT. Its protein product is CASSPGSSGNTIYF.